The sequence of this T cell receptor beta chain was determined in a study of T cells in women clearing cervical HPV infection. Study-wide context: Controls' single incident HPV16 infection cleared within 12 months without precancer. Controls gave blood once infection was undetectable; cases at lesion identification. Cases' blood sampling followed lesion detection by median approximately 150 days (90 to 200). Notes on the study in general: TRBV6-7 relative abundance averaged roughly 0.1% in cases and 0.15% to 0.2% in controls.

Profiling relied on immunoSEQ multiplex PCR, and the TCRdb table lists in-frame clones only, not all of them. This sample contains 36,000 or so clones. For this clone: No antigen is known for it. The read comes to an end 3 residues before the CDR3 does, leaving the germline J gene to fill in the end.

V lost 5 bases and J lost 2; bases outside the gene matches: 6. This CDR3 spans 16 amino acids. CDR1 is KGHSH, CDR2 LQKENI, per germline. Sample: blood buffy coat. This rearrangement joins TRBV18 to TRBJ2-2, with 9 bases matching TRBD1. The origin of this receptor is a woman aged 18 to 69 with a cervical HPV16 infection that either progressed to CIN3+ or cleared (not recorded which). CDR3: CASSITGGYNTGELFF. The part of the CDR3 DNA that was read is TGTGCCAGCTCAATTACAGGGGGCTACAACACCGGGGAG. The variable domain in full, completed from reference TRBV18 and TRBJ2-2, reads NAGVMQNPRHLVRRRGQEARLRCSPMKGHSHVYWYRQLPEEGLKFMVYLQKENIIDESGMPKERFSAEFPKEGPSILRIQQVVRGDSAAYFCASSITGGYNTGELFFGEGSRLTVL.